The rows below give T cell receptor beta chains drawn from one sample of a study of blood T cell repertoires in COVID-19. The table came from immunoSEQ multiplex PCR; TCRdb's copy has only in-frame clones and leaves some out. The data hold approximately 23,000 clones, with roughly 90% observed a single time. The sample taken for sequencing was peripheral blood. These receptor sequences come from a woman aged 80 or over with active COVID-19. The CDR3 runs from the conserved cysteine through the conserved F or W. The D gene is left open where the match is weak. Some rows mark clone size as missing; the rest say once, few, many or name a class of expanded clone.

clone_size,v_call,d_call,cdr3_length,j_call,cdr3_nt,cdr3_aa
.,TRBV6-4,.,14,TRBJ1-6,TGTGCCAGCAGTGAATCAGGGGCGAATTCACCCCTCCACTTT,CASSESGANSPLHF
once,TRBV12-5,TRBD1,17,TRBJ2-2,TGTGCTAGTGGTTTGGCCCTGACAGGGGGGATTAGCGGGGAGCTGTTTTTT,CASGLALTGGISGELFF
.,TRBV5-1,TRBD2,14,TRBJ2-3,TGCGCCAGCAGCCTAGCGGGGGGGGCAGATACGCAGTATTTT,CASSLAGGADTQYF
.,TRBV5-4,TRBD1,16,TRBJ1-4,TGTGCCAGCAGCTTGGGGCAGGGGGCAACTAATGAAAAACTGTTTTTT,CASSLGQGATNEKLFF
.,TRBV7-2,.,15,TRBJ2-3,TGTGCCAGCAGCTTAGTGGCGGGACCCACAGATACGCAGTATTTT,CASSLVAGPTDTQYF
few,TRBV7-2,TRBD1,15,TRBJ2-1,TGTGCCAGCAGCTTAGCGACAGGGGTCGGCAATGAGCAGTTCTTC,CASSLATGVGNEQFF
.,TRBV6-2/TRBV6-3,.,14,TRBJ1-1,TGTGCCAGCAGTTACGCGGGGTCCGTCACTGAAGCTTTCTTT,CASSYAGSVTEAFF
.,TRBV25-1,TRBD1,14,TRBJ2-1,TGTGCCAGCATCGACCTAACAGGGGACAATGAGCAGTTCTTC,CASIDLTGDNEQFF
.,TRBV6-5,.,13,TRBJ2-3,TGTGCCAGCAGTTACGATGGCCATGATACGCAGTATTTT,CASSYDGHDTQYF
.,TRBV5-1,TRBD2,17,TRBJ2-2,TGCGCCAGCAGCCCCCAAGGGCTAGCGGGCTATGGCGGGGAGCTGTTTTTT,CASSPQGLAGYGGELFF
.,TRBV18,TRBD1,15,TRBJ2-1,TGTGCCAGCTCGGACGGACAGGGACCCTACAATGAGCAGTTCTTC,CASSDGQGPYNEQFF
few,TRBV5-1,TRBD2,14,TRBJ2-7,TGCGCCAGCAGCCTGCGAGCGGGGCTTGACGAGCAGTACTTC,CASSLRAGLDEQYF
.,TRBV5-1,.,17,TRBJ2-3,TGCGCCAGCAGCCCAGGACAGATAAGGGGAAGTACAGATACGCAGTATTTT,CASSPGQIRGSTDTQYF
.,TRBV7-2,.,16,TRBJ2-7,TGTGCCAGCAGCTTAGAGTGGGGGCCCCGGGGCTACGAGCAGTACTTC,CASSLEWGPRGYEQYF
.,TRBV7-2,TRBD1,14,TRBJ2-2,TGTGCCAGCAGTCACGGACAGGGGGCCGGGGAGCTGTTTTTT,CASSHGQGAGELFF
.,TRBV19,.,12,TRBJ2-2,TGTGCCAGTAGGCCCCCGGGCGGGGAGCTGTTTTTT,CASRPPGGELFF
.,TRBV7-2,TRBD2,15,TRBJ2-7,TGTGCCAGCAGCTCCAGCGGGGGGGTCTCGGACGAGCAGTACTTC,CASSSSGGVSDEQYF
.,TRBV6-1,.,12,TRBJ1-1,TGTGCCAGCAGTGAACATCAGGGTGAAGCTTTCTTT,CASSEHQGEAFF
.,TRBV7-2,.,16,TRBJ2-7,TGTGCCAGCAGCTTAGCGGGGGCCCGGGTTGGGTACGAGCAGTACTTC,CASSLAGARVGYEQYF
.,TRBV2,.,13,TRBJ1-1,TGTGCCAGCAGTGCCGGTCGGGACACTGAAGCTTTCTTT,CASSAGRDTEAFF
.,TRBV19,TRBD1,13,TRBJ1-2,TGTGCCAGTAGTAGGGGACAGGGGAATGGCTACACCTTC,CASSRGQGNGYTF
.,TRBV5-1,TRBD2,15,TRBJ2-2,TGCGCCAGCAGCTTGGCGGGGGGTAACACCGGGGAGCTGTTTTTT,CASSLAGGNTGELFF
.,TRBV18,.,15,TRBJ2-3,TGTGCCAGCTCACCACAGGAGCGGAGCACAGATACGCAGTATTTT,CASSPQERSTDTQYF
.,TRBV12-2,.,18,TRBJ2-5,TGTGCAAGTCGCTCAACCCCACGACTAGCGGGGGGTTTCGAGACCCAGTACTTC,CASRSTPRLAGGFETQYF
.,TRBV6-6,TRBD2,17,TRBJ2-2,TGTGCCAGCAGTCCTAGGTCTAGCGGGGGGAACACCGGGGAGCTGTTTTTT,CASSPRSSGGNTGELFF
.,TRBV4-3,.,15,TRBJ2-2,TGCGCCAGCAGGAGCGGGCAGGCGAACACCGGGGAGCTGTTTTTT,CASRSGQANTGELFF
.,TRBV10-3,TRBD1,14,TRBJ1-2,TGTGCCATCAGTTATATACAGGGGGCGGAGGGCTACACCTTC,CAISYIQGAEGYTF
.,TRBV4-3,TRBD2,20,TRBJ2-3,TGCGCCAGCAGCCAAGAGCCTACTAGCGGGGGACCCCTCAGCACAGATACGCAGTATTTT,CASSQEPTSGGPLSTDTQYF
.,TRBV5-6,TRBD1,18,TRBJ2-1,TGTGCCAGCAGCTTGGGGGGGTTAGACAGGGAGCTGAACAATGAGCAGTTCTTC,CASSLGGLDRELNNEQFF
.,TRBV7-9,.,12,TRBJ2-4,TGTGCCAGCAGCCGTGACAGTAACATTCAGTACTTC,CASSRDSNIQYF
.,TRBV28,.,15,TRBJ1-6,TGTGCCAGCAGCCGCCCCCCGACAGCTAATTCACCCCTCCACTTT,CASSRPPTANSPLHF
.,TRBV7-2,TRBD2,15,TRBJ2-3,TGTGCCAGCAGCTCCACTAGCGGGGGGTCGGATACGCAGTATTTT,CASSSTSGGSDTQYF
.,TRBV6-5,.,15,TRBJ2-7,TGTGCCAGCACCGAACTACCCTGGGGGGCCTACGAGCAGTACTTC,CASTELPWGAYEQYF